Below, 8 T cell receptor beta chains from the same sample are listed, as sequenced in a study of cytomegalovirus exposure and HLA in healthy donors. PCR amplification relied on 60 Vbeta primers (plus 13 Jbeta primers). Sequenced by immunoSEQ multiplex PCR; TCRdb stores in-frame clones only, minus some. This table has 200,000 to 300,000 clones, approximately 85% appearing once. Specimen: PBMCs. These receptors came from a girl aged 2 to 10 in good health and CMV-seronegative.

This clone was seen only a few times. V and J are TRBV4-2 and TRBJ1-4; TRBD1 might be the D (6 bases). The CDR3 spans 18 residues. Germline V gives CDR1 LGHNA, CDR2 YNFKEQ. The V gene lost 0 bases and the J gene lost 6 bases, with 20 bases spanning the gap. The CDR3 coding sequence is TGTGCCAGCAGCCAAGATTCGGTGATACAGGGTAACGATGAAAAACTGTTTTTT. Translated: CASSQDSVIQGNDEKLFF.

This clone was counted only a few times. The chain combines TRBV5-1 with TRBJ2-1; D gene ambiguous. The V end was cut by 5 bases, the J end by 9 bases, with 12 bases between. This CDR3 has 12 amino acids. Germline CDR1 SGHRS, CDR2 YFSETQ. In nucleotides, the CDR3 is TGCGCCAGCAGATACCAAGCGCGTGAGCAGTTCTTC. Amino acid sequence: CASRYQAREQFF.

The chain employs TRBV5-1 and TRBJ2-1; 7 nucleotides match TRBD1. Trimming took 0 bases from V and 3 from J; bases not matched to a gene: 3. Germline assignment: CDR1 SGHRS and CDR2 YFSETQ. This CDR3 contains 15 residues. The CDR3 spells CASSLGGTVYNEQFF. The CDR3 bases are TGCGCCAGCAGCTTGGGAGGGACAGTCTACAATGAGCAGTTCTTC.

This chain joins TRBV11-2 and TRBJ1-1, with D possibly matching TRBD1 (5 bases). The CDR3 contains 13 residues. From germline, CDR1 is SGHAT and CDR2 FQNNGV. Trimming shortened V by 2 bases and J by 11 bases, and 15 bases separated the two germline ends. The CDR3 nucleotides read TGTGCCAGCAGCTTACCTCCGGGACTGGGGGCTTTCTTT. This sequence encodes CASSLPPGLGAFF. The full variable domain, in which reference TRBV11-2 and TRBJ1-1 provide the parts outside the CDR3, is EAGVAQSPRYKIIEKRQSVAFWCNPISGHATLYWYQQILGQGPKLLIQFQNNGVVDDSQLPKDRFSAERLKGVDSTLKIQPAKLEDSAVYLCASSLPPGLGAFFGQGTRLTVV.

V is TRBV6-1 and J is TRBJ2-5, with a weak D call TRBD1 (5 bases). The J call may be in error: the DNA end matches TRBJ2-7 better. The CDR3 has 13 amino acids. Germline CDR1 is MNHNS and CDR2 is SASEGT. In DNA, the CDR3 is TGTGCCCTCAGGGTGGTAAGCTCCTACGAGCAGTACTTC. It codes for CALRVVSSYEQYF.

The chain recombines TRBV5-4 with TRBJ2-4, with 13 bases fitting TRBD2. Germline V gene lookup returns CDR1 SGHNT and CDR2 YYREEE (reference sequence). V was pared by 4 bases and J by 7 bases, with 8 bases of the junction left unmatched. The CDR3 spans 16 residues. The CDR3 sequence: CASSPYTSGGANIQYF. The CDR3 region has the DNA TGTGCCAGCAGCCCGTACACTAGCGGGGGGGCCAACATTCAGTACTTC.

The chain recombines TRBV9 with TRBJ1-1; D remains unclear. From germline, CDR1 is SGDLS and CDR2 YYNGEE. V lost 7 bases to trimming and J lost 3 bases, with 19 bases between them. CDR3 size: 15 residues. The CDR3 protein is CASGERGRRDTEAFF. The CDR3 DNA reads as TGTGCCAGCGGCGAACGAGGGAGGAGGGACACTGAAGCTTTCTTT.

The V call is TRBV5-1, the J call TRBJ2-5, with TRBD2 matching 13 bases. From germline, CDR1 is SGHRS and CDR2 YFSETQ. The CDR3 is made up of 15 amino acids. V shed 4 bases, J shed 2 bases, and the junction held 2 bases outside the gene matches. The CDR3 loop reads CASSLGLAGQETQYF. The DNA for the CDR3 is TGCGCCAGCAGCCTGGGACTAGCGGGGCAAGAGACCCAGTACTTC.